This T cell receptor (beta chain) was documented in a study of tumor-infiltrating lymphocytes in primary liver carcinoma. Study background: Patients were both men and women, whose ages ran from 30 to 69 years. Tumors were staged T1-T3 N0M0 and measured 4.2 to 10 cm across.

The source material, about 17-31 mg of unsorted bulk tissue, was used to co-extract RNA and DNA. TCR beta cDNA was prepared out of roughly 490 ng total RNA by means of a constant-region primer. Libraries of TCR beta came from three nested multiplex PCR rounds with slightly modified ARM-PCR. TCRdb redid the calling of the multiplex PCR reads with MiXCR, one entry per CDR3 protein. The sample lists more than 100,000 distinct CDR3 sequences, nearly 70% seen once, with over 7.5% in the top ten. In the case of this clonotype: Its antigen is currently unknown.

Whole-study results and caveats: The 250 largest clones made up significantly more of tumor than blood repertoires (p = 0.039). Tumor region pairs showed greater overlap than either tumor-adjacent or tumor-blood pairs did.

The sequence was obtained from an older woman with primary liver carcinoma and hepatitis B virus infection. The sequenced material came from tumor-adjacent normal liver tissue.

CDR3 nucleotides: TGCATCGTCCCCCGACTAGTGTCGTACAATGAGCAGTTCTTC. Its translation: CIVPRLVSYNEQFF. This rearrangement joins TRBV29-1 to TRBJ2-1; TRBD2 is a possible D gene (6 bases). Germline-derived CDR1 and CDR2 are SQVTM and ANQGSEA. This CDR3 has 14 amino acids.